The rows below give T cell receptor beta chains drawn from one sample of a study of shared clonotypes between healthy human individuals. The method was immunoSEQ multiplex PCR; TCRdb's version includes in-frame clones alone and lacks a portion of them. In the table there are around 320,000 clones, 80% to 90% of which are singletons. Sequenced material: memory CD8+ T cells sorted from blood. These receptors originate from a man aged 18 to 30 in good health. CDR3s include the opening cysteine and the closing phenylalanine or tryptophan. A D gene is named only where the DNA matches it firmly. Clone size is shown for a subset of rows, as once, few, many or a class of expanded clone.

TRBJ2-7 NA TRBD1 TRBV7-9 CASRGTGDHEQYF TGTGCCAGCAGGGGGACAGGGGATCACGAGCAGTACTTC
TRBJ1-4 NA NA TRBV28 CASSFPLLWETNEKLFF TGTGCCAGCAGTTTTCCCCTGCTGTGGGAAACTAATGAAAAACTGTTTTTT
TRBJ1-4 NA NA TRBV2 CASSEGYAAGGEKLFF TGTGCCAGCAGTGAAGGCTATGCAGCGGGCGGGGAAAAACTGTTTTTT
TRBJ2-7 NA NA TRBV4-1 CASSQDQEYEQYF TGCGCCAGCAGCCAAGATCAGGAATACGAGCAGTACTTC
TRBJ2-1 NA NA TRBV2 CASTWSSMGATYNEQFF TGTGCCAGCACCTGGTCTTCTATGGGTGCGACCTACAATGAGCAGTTCTTC
TRBJ2-3 once TRBD1 TRBV7-6 CASSLETGAITDTQYF TGTGCCAGCAGCTTAGAAACAGGGGCAATAACAGATACGCAGTATTTT
TRBJ2-1 NA TRBD2 TRBV10-3 CAISVRTSGGNEQFF TGTGCCATCAGTGTTAGGACTAGCGGAGGCAATGAGCAGTTCTTC
TRBJ1-5 once TRBD1 TRBV27 CASSFRGDYSNQPQHF TGTGCCAGCAGTTTCAGGGGGGATTATAGCAATCAGCCCCAGCATTTT
TRBJ2-4 few NA TRBV30 CAWSPSGSYFFGDF TGTGCCTGGAGTCCCTCGGGCAGCTACTTTTTCGGGGACTTC
TRBJ1-1 NA NA TRBV5-6 CASSLSGAPEAFF TGTGCCAGCAGCTTGTCAGGGGCGCCCGAGGCTTTCTTT
TRBJ2-7 NA TRBD2 TRBV9 CASSVGVAGVDEQYF TGTGCCAGCAGCGTAGGCGTAGCGGGAGTGGACGAGCAGTACTTC
TRBJ2-3 NA TRBD2 TRBV4-1 CASSQSGMADTQYF TGCGCCAGCAGCCAAAGCGGGATGGCAGATACGCAGTATTTT
TRBJ1-6 NA NA TRBV25-1 CASESGSSYNSPLHF TGTGCCAGCGAGTCAGGGAGCTCCTATAATTCACCCCTCCACTTT
TRBJ2-2 NA TRBD2 TRBV11-2 CASSSRTSGDYTGELFF TGTGCCAGCAGCTCAAGGACTAGCGGGGACTATACCGGGGAGCTGTTTTTT
TRBJ1-1 NA NA TRBV7-9 CASSLAKLNTEAFF TGTGCCAGCAGCTTAGCGAAGTTGAACACTGAAGCTTTCTTT
TRBJ2-7 NA NA TRBV29-1 CSVVDTYEQYF TGCAGCGTTGTAGACACCTACGAGCAGTACTTC
TRBJ2-5 NA TRBD2 TRBV27 CASSLKGGETQYF TGTGCCAGCAGTTTGAAGGGAGGGGAGACCCAGTACTTC
TRBJ1-4 NA TRBD1 TRBV4-1 CASSQHGQVVNEKLFF TGCGCCAGCAGCCAACACGGACAGGTAGTGAATGAAAAACTGTTTTTT
TRBJ2-2 NA TRBD2 TRBV6-5 CASSSGLALSGELFF TGTGCCAGCAGTTCGGGACTAGCGTTATCCGGGGAGCTGTTTTTT
TRBJ2-3 NA NA TRBV5-4 CASSPEGASFLGTDTQYF TGTGCCAGCAGCCCCGAGGGCGCTAGCTTTCTGGGGACAGATACGCAGTATTTT
TRBJ2-1 NA TRBD2 TRBV9 CASSVSLAGRNEQFF TGTGCCAGCAGCGTATCACTAGCGGGAAGGAATGAGCAGTTCTTC
TRBJ2-3 NA NA TRBV9 CASSPLRGGFTDTQYF TGTGCCAGCAGCCCCCTGAGGGGGGGCTTCACAGATACGCAGTATTTT
TRBJ2-7 NA TRBD1 TRBV28 CASRNRDRGVDYEQYF TGTGCCAGCAGGAATCGGGACAGGGGAGTCGACTACGAGCAGTACTTC
TRBJ2-1 once TRBD2 TRBV10-1 CASSEFGTSGRDEQFF TGCGCCAGCAGTGAATTTGGGACTAGCGGGAGGGATGAGCAGTTCTTC
TRBJ1-1 NA NA TRBV10-3 CAISEPGNRPPDTEAFF TGTGCCATCAGTGAGCCGGGGAACAGACCACCAGACACTGAAGCTTTCTTT
TRBJ1-4 NA TRBD1 TRBV7-9 CASSLGTGGEEKLFF TGTGCCAGCAGCTTAGGGACAGGAGGTGAAGAAAAACTGTTTTTT
TRBJ2-3 NA TRBD2 TRBV27 CASSLAGGFTDTQYF TGTGCCAGCAGTTTAGCGGGGGGCTTCACAGATACGCAGTATTTT
TRBJ2-7 NA NA TRBV6-5 CASSTSESSYEQYF TGTGCCAGCAGTACATCAGAGTCTTCCTACGAGCAGTACTTC
TRBJ2-3 NA TRBD2 TRBV2 CASSEALGGGALLIDTQYF TGTGCCAGCAGTGAAGCGCTTGGCGGGGGGGCCTTGTTGATAGATACGCAGTATTTT
TRBJ2-3 NA TRBD2 TRBV5-4 CASSYGRIAGGQDTQYF TGTGCCAGCAGCTATGGGAGAATAGCGGGGGGCCAGGATACGCAGTATTTT
TRBJ2-5 NA NA TRBV28 CASSPHRWGEETQYF TGTGCCAGCAGTCCCCATCGGTGGGGGGAAGAGACCCAGTACTTC
TRBJ2-1 NA NA TRBV28 CASSLGGWPHNEQFF TGTGCCAGCAGTTTGGGGGGCTGGCCCCACAATGAGCAGTTCTTC
TRBJ2-2 many TRBD2 TRBV29-1 CSVEADELADVSRSPTGELFF TGCAGCGTTGAAGCCGACGAACTAGCGGACGTATCCAGATCCCCCACCGGGGAGCTGTTTTTT
TRBJ1-6 NA TRBD1 TRBV7-9 CASSYATGVSPLHF TGTGCCAGCAGCTATGCGACAGGGGTCTCACCCCTCCACTTT
TRBJ2-4 once TRBD2 TRBV5-4 CASSLVAGGVKNIQYF TGTGCCAGCAGCTTAGTTGCGGGAGGTGTCAAAAACATTCAGTACTTC
TRBJ2-7 NA NA TRBV19 CASSNGASADEQYF TGTGCCAGTAGTAATGGGGCCTCCGCGGACGAGCAGTACTTC
TRBJ2-1 NA NA TRBV4-3 CASSQDPSLSYNEQFF TGCGCCAGCAGCCAAGACCCTAGCCTCTCCTACAATGAGCAGTTCTTC
TRBJ2-2 NA NA TRBV7-9 CASSALEVANTGELFF TGTGCCAGCAGCGCCCTCGAGGTCGCGAACACCGGGGAGCTGTTTTTT
TRBJ2-7 once NA TRBV11-2 CASSYPRGWSYEQYF TGTGCCAGCAGCTACCCCCGAGGGTGGAGCTACGAGCAGTACTTC
TRBJ2-7 NA NA TRBV2 CASSVLYEQYF TGTGCCAGCAGTGTTCTCTACGAGCAGTACTTC
TRBJ1-1 NA NA TRBV28 CASRETDLNTEAFF TGTGCCAGCAGAGAGACAGACTTGAACACTGAAGCTTTCTTT
TRBJ2-7 once TRBD1 TRBV27 CASSSDRGHEQYF TGTGCCAGCAGTTCGGACAGGGGCCACGAGCAGTACTTC
TRBJ2-5 NA NA TRBV9 CASSVEAAQETQYF TGTGCCAGCAGCGTAGAGGCAGCCCAAGAGACCCAGTACTTC
TRBJ2-7 NA NA TRBV7-9 CASSLGTNLYEQYF TGTGCCAGCAGCTTAGGGACTAACCTCTACGAGCAGTACTTC
TRBJ1-2 NA NA TRBV2 CASADSWSYGYTF TGTGCCAGCGCCGACTCCTGGTCCTATGGCTACACCTTC
TRBJ2-1 NA NA TRBV7-6 CASSLEAQGGSYNEQFF TGTGCCAGCAGCCTGGAGGCACAGGGAGGCTCCTACAATGAGCAGTTCTTC
TRBJ1-6 NA NA TRBV19 CASSSKGPAESNSPLHF TGTGCCAGTAGTTCGAAGGGGCCCGCGGAGAGTAATTCACCCCTCCACTTT
TRBJ2-7 NA NA TRBV11-2 CASTISATREQYF TGTGCCAGCACCATCAGCGCCACCCGCGAGCAGTACTTC
TRBJ1-5 NA TRBD1 TRBV7-4 CASSLQNDGTANQPQHF TGTGCCAGCAGCTTACAGAATGACGGGACAGCTAATCAGCCCCAGCATTTT
TRBJ1-2 once TRBD1 TRBV9 CASRGTGGGSDGYTF TGTGCCAGCAGAGGGACAGGCGGAGGGTCGGATGGCTACACCTTC
TRBJ1-5 few TRBD1 TRBV6-1 CASSEASPYAGGGQPQHF TGTGCCAGCAGTGAAGCTTCGCCGTATGCAGGGGGCGGACAGCCCCAGCATTTT
TRBJ2-5 NA TRBD2 TRBV7-9 CASSSGGWQETQYF TGTGCCAGCAGCTCCGGGGGGTGGCAAGAGACCCAGTACTTC
TRBJ2-5 NA NA TRBV9 CASSPRDTLRETQYF TGTGCCAGCAGCCCCCGGGACACACTCCGGGAGACCCAGTACTTC
TRBJ1-4 NA TRBD1 TRBV7-9 CASSRRDRDEKLFF TGTGCCAGCAGCCGCCGGGACAGGGATGAAAAACTGTTTTTT
TRBJ2-3 NA TRBD2 TRBV19 CASSSREVPYTDTQYF TGTGCCAGTAGTTCCCGGGAGGTCCCCTACACAGATACGCAGTATTTT
TRBJ2-1 once TRBD2 TRBV11-2 CASSLGLAGGYEQFF TGTGCCAGCAGCCTCGGGCTAGCGGGAGGGTATGAGCAGTTCTTC
TRBJ1-1 few NA TRBV5-4 CASSLVGDTEAFF TGTGCCAGCAGCTTGGTCGGAGACACTGAAGCTTTCTTT
TRBJ1-2 NA TRBD1 TRBV4-1 CASSQDSQGAYYGYTF TGCGCCAGCAGCCAAGATTCGCAGGGGGCCTACTATGGCTACACCTTC
TRBJ2-3 NA TRBD1 TRBV29-1 CSVVGTGVPDTQYF TGCAGCGTCGTCGGGACAGGGGTTCCAGATACGCAGTATTTT